These 5 T cell receptor beta chains share one sample of origin, sequenced in a study of blood T cell repertoires in COVID-19. Assay used: immunoSEQ multiplex PCR; TCRdb lists only in-frame clones, some missing. The sample has 240,000 or so clones, approximately 91% seen once. The sample was peripheral blood. The receptors here all came from a woman in her thirties with acute or convalescent COVID-19.

The CDR3: CASSIRQGNRFTGELFF. In DNA form, the CDR3 reads TGTGCCAGTAGTATACGGCAGGGGAACCGGTTCACCGGGGAGCTGTTTTTT. The genes are TRBV19 and TRBJ2-2, with D tentatively TRBD1 (6 bases). V lost 2 bases and J lost 4, with 17 bases in between. CDR1 and CDR2 (germline): LNHDA, SQIVND (reference sequence). CDR3 length equals 17 residues.

As regards this clone: The identical CDR3 is also encoded by other nucleotide sequences in the sample. CDR3 sequence: CASSSRGLNSPLHF. The CDR3 DNA is TGTGCCAGCAGCTCCAGAGGGCTTAATTCACCCCTCCACTTT. The V call is TRBV7-8, the J call TRBJ1-6; D is unresolved. This CDR3 comprises 14 residues. Trimming removed 4 bases at V and 6 bases at J, with 10 bases between. CDR1 is SGHVS and CDR2 is FQNEAQ in the germline V gene.

The chain recombines TRBV3-1 (or the pseudogene TRBV3-2) with TRBJ2-7; D gene uncertain. Trimming stripped 1 base from V and 2 bases from J, with 6 bases between. CDR1 is LGHDT, CDR2 YNNKEL, per germline (reference sequence). CDR3 length: 13 amino acids. This chain's CDR3 is CASSQVRTYEQYF. In DNA form, the CDR3 reads TGTGCCAGCAGCCAAGTCAGAACCTACGAGCAGTACTTC.

This clone was counted once. The V gene is TRBV19, the J gene TRBJ2-2; a weak D match, TRBD1 (5 bases). There are 15 residues in the CDR3. Trimming removed 6 bases at V and 1 base at J, with 12 bases between. Germline values: CDR1 LNHDA, CDR2 SQIVND (reference sequence). CDR3 loop: CASRRRTGNTGELFF. CDR3 bases: TGTGCCAGTAGGAGGAGAACAGGGAACACCGGGGAGCTGTTTTTT.

This rearrangement joins TRBV6-5 to TRBJ2-1, with D maybe TRBD2 (5 bases). The V gene's germline CDR1 is MNHEY and CDR2 SVGAGI. V gave up 2 bases and J gave up 15 bases, with 11 bases separating them. CDR3 length equals 11 residues. This CDR3 is CASSYRGVLFF. CDR3 DNA: TGTGCCAGCAGTTACCGGGGAGTTTTGTTCTTC.